One and the same sample provided the 28 T cell receptor beta chains below, sequenced in a study of shared T cell receptors in the human thymus (dated by TCRdb to the early 2020s). Libraries were constructed by the immunoSEQ multiplex PCR assay. This is the immuneACCESS table as TCRdb keeps it, with only in-frame sequences that have V and J called. A part of the clones is gone; compared with another copy, unresolved V genes explain less than half, and the rest is unexplained. For this sample there are hundreds of thousands of clones; 85% to 90% appear just once. About 0.01% of the sample lies in the top ten. In addition, the sample was reused for a study of human thymus T cells.

The sample consisted of thymocytes. The receptor source for this set is a boy younger than two with a congenital heart defect. Donor details come from another sample of the same person, matched by shared clones.

The chain is built from TRBV2 and TRBJ2-3; 7 bases are shared with TRBD2. The V gene's germline CDR1 is SNHLY and CDR2 FYNNEI. There are 14 residues in the CDR3. V shed 2 bases and J 8 bases; nucleotides not matched to a gene: 7. CDR3 residues: CASSENGRKGTQYF. CDR3 coding DNA: TGTGCCAGCAGTGAAAACGGGAGGAAAGGTACGCAGTATTTT.

The chain is built from TRBV6-6 and TRBJ2-7; the D gene is possibly TRBD2 (5 bases). The germline V gene has CDR1 MNHNY and CDR2 SVGAGI (reference sequence). The CDR3 sequence is 15 residues long. Between the trimmed V and J ends, which lost 2 bases and 3 bases, there was a span of 14 bases. For the CDR3, the DNA is TGTGCCAGCAGTTACGGGGAGCTAGCCTTCTACGAGCAGTACTTC. Its protein is CASSYGELAFYEQYF.

To note about this clone: Compared with germline, one end of the junction differs, possibly owing to a read error. The CDR3: CASSQAFGGPGTF. In nucleotides, the CDR3 is TGCGCCAGCAGCCAAGCCTTCGGGGGGCCGGGGACTTTC. V is TRBV4-3 and J is TRBJ2-7; a possible D gene is TRBD2 (7 bases). The CDR3 totals 13 residues. The germline CDR1 and CDR2 sequences are LGHNA and YSLEER.

The rearrangement joins TRBV4-1 to TRBJ2-1; 12 nucleotides line up with TRBD2. V was clipped by 5 bases and J by 2 bases; unmatched bases: 7. The CDR3 is 17 residues long. Germline V gene lookup returns CDR1 MGHRA and CDR2 YSYEKL. CDR3 DNA: TGCGCCAGCAGCTACACTAGCGGGAGGCCGACCTACAATGAGCAGTTCTTC. Translation gives CASSYTSGRPTYNEQFF.

The rearrangement joins TRBV4-1 to TRBJ2-5, with 8 bases fitting TRBD2. J lost 2 bases, V lost 3 bases, and 5 bases had no gene match. The germline V gene has CDR1 MGHRA and CDR2 YSYEKL. The CDR3 extends over 15 amino acids. CDR3 bases: TGCGCCAGCAGCCAGGGAGGACTAGCTCAAGAGACCCAGTACTTC. This gives the protein CASSQGGLAQETQYF.

This clone was found once. The V gene is TRBV5-6, the J gene TRBJ2-7; the match to TRBD1 covers 7 bases. There are 12 residues in the CDR3. Losses at the gene ends were 2 bases for V and 4 bases for J; bases not matched to a gene: 0. CDR1 SGHDT and CDR2 YYEEEE come from the germline V gene. CDR3 in DNA: TGTGCCAGCAGCTTACAGGGGTACGAGCAGTACTTC. Amino acids: CASSLQGYEQYF.

This chain joins TRBV11-3 and TRBJ2-1; 12 bases are a match to TRBD2. CDR3 size: 16 residues. The V gene end was trimmed by 5 bases and the J gene end by 5 bases; junction bases not matched to a gene: 7. CDR1 is SGHNT and CDR2 is YENEEA in the germline V gene. CDR3 bases: TGTGCCAGCAGCCCCAGACTAGCGGGAGTTCACAATGAGCAGTTCTTC. Translating it yields CASSPRLAGVHNEQFF.

The chain has TRBV27 and TRBJ1-1, with D unresolved. V was shortened by 7 bases and J by 4 bases, with 16 bases between the two germline ends. CDR3 length: 14 amino acids. Germline-derived CDR1 and CDR2 are MNHEY and SMNVEV (reference sequence). The DNA for the CDR3 is TGTGCCAGCACCAAGGAGGTCGGTGGCACTGAAGCTTTCTTT. Its protein product is CASTKEVGGTEAFF.

This clone was counted only a few times. This chain joins TRBV4-3 and TRBJ1-3; 7 bases line up with TRBD1. Germline V gene data show CDR1 as LGHNA and CDR2 as YSLEER. The CDR3 extends over 17 amino acids. After removal of 0 bases from V and 5 bases from J, the junction contained 10 bases not matched to a gene. The CDR3 DNA reads as TGCGCCAGCAGCCAAGATAGGGCACAGGGGCTGAGAAACACCATATATTTT. It translates to CASSQDRAQGLRNTIYF.

This clone was seen once. The chain uses TRBV18 and TRBJ2-7; tentative D call: TRBD2 (5 bases). V dropped 6 bases and J dropped 7 bases, with 16 bases sitting between them. Germline V gives CDR1 KGHSH, CDR2 LQKENI. The CDR3 sequence is 13 residues long. The CDR3 DNA reads as TGTGCCAGCTCCCGGACGGGGATTGGGGAGCAGTACTTC. Its translation: CASSRTGIGEQYF.

This clone was detected only once. The chain has TRBV19 and TRBJ2-7; 7 bases agree with TRBD1. CDR1 LNHDA and CDR2 SQIVND come from the germline V gene (reference sequence). This CDR3 spans 14 amino acids. With V trimmed by 5 bases and J by 3 bases, 7 bases remained unmatched. CDR3 coding DNA: TGTGCCAGTAGTCCTCACCCAGGGGGCTACGAGCAGTACTTC. The encoded protein is CASSPHPGGYEQYF. Supplemented by reference TRBV19 and TRBJ2-7, the full variable domain reads DGGITQSPKYLFRKEGQNVTLSCEQNLNHDAMYWYRQDPGQGLRLIYYSQIVNDFQKGDIAEGYSVSREKKESFPLTVTSAQKNPTAFYLCASSPHPGGYEQYFGPGTRLTVT.

V is TRBV4-1 and J is TRBJ2-3; 8 bases agree with TRBD1. The CDR3 totals 17 residues. CDR1 and CDR2 from the germline V gene are MGHRA and YSYEKL. Germline trimming cut 3 bases from V and 6 bases from J; bases unmatched to any gene: 14. This CDR3 is CASSHLDRGPQSDTQYF. The CDR3 nucleotides read TGCGCCAGCAGCCACCTAGACAGGGGTCCTCAGTCCGATACGCAGTATTTT.

The rearrangement joins TRBV25-1 to TRBJ1-5; 8 bases map to TRBD1. Trimming removed 9 bases from V and 3 bases from J; junction bases left unmatched: 1. Germline loops: CDR1 MGHDK, CDR2 SYGVNS. This CDR3 spans 12 amino acids. The CDR3 bases are TGTGCCAGGGACAGGGACAATCAGCCCCAGCATTTT. This codes for CARDRDNQPQHF.

This clone was seen once. The CDR3 here is CTSSQDPTLQAGEEADTQYF. DNA of the CDR3: TGCACCAGCAGCCAAGATCCAACCCTACAAGCGGGAGAGGAGGCAGATACGCAGTATTTT. This chain uses TRBV1 with TRBJ2-3; the table's D call TRBD2 went unverified against the DNA. TRBV1 is a recognized pseudogene. The CDR3 has 20 amino acids.

This chain connects TRBV28 to TRBJ1-1; D not certain. The germline V and J ends were trimmed by 6 bases and 1 base, with 12 bases remaining between them. The CDR3 sequence is 14 residues long. The germline V gene encodes CDR1 MDHEN and CDR2 SYDVKM. The CDR3 DNA is TGTGCCAGCAGCCGGGTAGGAGAGAACACTGAAGCTTTCTTT. Translation: CASSRVGENTEAFF.

This chain uses TRBV6-9 with TRBJ1-2; 7 nucleotides line up with TRBD1. The V gene's germline CDR1 is MNHGY and CDR2 SVAAGI. Germline trimming cut 3 bases from V and 4 bases from J; bases unmatched to any gene: 8. The CDR3 sequence is 15 residues long. Here the CDR3 DNA reads TGTGCCAGCAGTTACACCTTTCGGGACAGCTATGGCTACACCTTC. Encoded protein: CASSYTFRDSYGYTF.

This clone was seen a few times. The chain has TRBV19 and TRBJ2-7; 10 bases map to TRBD1. Germline V gene lookup returns CDR1 LNHDA and CDR2 SQIVND (reference sequence). V lost 10 bases to trimming and J lost 5 bases; unmatched junction nucleotides: 14. The CDR3 loop spans 15 amino acids. DNA of the CDR3: TGTGCCACCCGAATCCGGGACAGGGGATCCGACGAGCAGTACTTC. It encodes CATRIRDRGSDEQYF. Full variable domain (outside the CDR3, taken from reference TRBV19 and TRBJ2-7): DGGITQSPKYLFRKEGQNVTLSCEQNLNHDAMYWYRQDPGQGLRLIYYSQIVNDFQKGDIAEGYSVSREKKESFPLTVTSAQKNPTAFYLCATRIRDRGSDEQYFGPGTRLTVT.

The CDR3 bases are TGTGCCAGCTGGGACAGCCCCCCGTCCAACGAGCAGTACTTC. Amino acids: CASWDSPPSNEQYF. V gene TRBV6-1 combines with J gene TRBJ2-7, with 7 bases fitting TRBD1. The CDR3 runs 14 residues. The germline V gene encodes CDR1 MNHNS and CDR2 SASEGT. Trimming at V came to 8 bases and at J to 5 bases, leaving 12 bases not matched to a gene.

The V gene is TRBV19, the J gene TRBJ1-5; D perhaps matches TRBD1 (5 bases). The germline gives CDR1 LNHDA, CDR2 SQIVND (reference sequence). The ends were cut back, 11 bases at V and 4 bases at J, with 21 bases in the middle. The CDR3 is 15 residues long. The CDR3 loop reads CAADDAGKGNQPQHF. The CDR3 DNA reads TGTGCCGCCGACGATGCAGGGAAAGGGAATCAGCCCCAGCATTTT.

V and J are TRBV4-3 and TRBJ1-5; 7 nucleotides agree with TRBD1. This CDR3 is built from 17 residues. Germline CDR1 LGHNA, CDR2 YSLEER. V lost 2 bases and J lost 0; bases outside the gene matches: 7. This CDR3 reads CASSQSHRGVSNQPQHF. CDR3 bases: TGCGCCAGCAGCCAAAGCCACAGGGGAGTTAGCAATCAGCCCCAGCATTTT.

V is TRBV7-9 and J is TRBJ2-1; possible D gene TRBD1, 5 bases. CDR1 is SEHNR and CDR2 is FQNEAQ in the germline V gene (reference sequence). V dropped 5 bases and J dropped 10 bases, with 15 bases sitting between them. CDR3 length: 13 residues. The CDR3 loop is CASSRRTFPEQFF. The DNA for the CDR3 is TGTGCCAGCAGCCGCCGGACATTCCCCGAGCAGTTCTTC.

The chain employs TRBV14 and TRBJ2-1; possible D gene TRBD1, 7 bases. Germline V gives CDR1 SGHDN, CDR2 FVKESK. The CDR3 sequence is 17 residues long. Trimming shortened V by 0 bases and J by 3 bases, and 15 bases separated the two germline ends. This CDR3 is CASSQDPTGDFYNEQFF. In nucleotides, the CDR3 is TGTGCCAGCAGCCAAGATCCCACAGGGGACTTCTACAATGAGCAGTTCTTC.

This clone was seen only once. The chain links TRBV5-5 to TRBJ2-2, with a weak D call TRBD2 (5 bases). Germline lookup yields CDR1 SGHKS and CDR2 YYEKEE (reference sequence). The CDR3 spans 16 residues. Trimming took 3 bases from V and 0 from J, leaving 12 bases between them. The CDR3 region is CASSSLVPANTGELFF. CDR3 DNA: TGTGCCAGCAGCTCACTAGTTCCCGCGAACACCGGGGAGCTGTTTTTT.

The table lists this clone with a count of one. V and J are TRBV5-1 and TRBJ1-2; TRBD1 might be the D (5 bases). Trimming removed 4 bases at V and 4 bases at J, with 11 bases between. This CDR3 is built from 13 residues. Germline V lookup: CDR1 SGHRS, CDR2 YFSETQ. The CDR3 reads CASSPTVTYGYTF. CDR3 in DNA: TGCGCCAGCAGCCCGACAGTTACCTATGGCTACACCTTC.

This sequence joins TRBV11-3 and TRBJ2-7, with 9 bases identical to TRBD1. Losses at the gene ends were 2 bases for V and 3 bases for J; bases not matched to a gene: 11. The CDR3 runs 17 residues. Germline V lookup: CDR1 SGHNT, CDR2 YENEEA. DNA of the CDR3: TGTGCCAGCAGCTTAAAGAACCGGGACAGGGACTACTACGAGCAGTACTTC. Its translation is CASSLKNRDRDYYEQYF.

The chain recombines TRBV5-5 with TRBJ2-1, with 7 bases matching TRBD2. Germline V gene sequence: CDR1 SGHKS, CDR2 YYEKEE (reference sequence). The J segment lost 9 bases and the V segment lost 0 bases, leaving 15 bases of the junction unmatched. This CDR3 region has 17 residues. The CDR3 bases are TGTGCCAGCAGCTTGGTACGGGCGGGGGACTTGCTTGGTGAGCAGTTCTTC. Protein sequence: CASSLVRAGDLLGEQFF. Based on the CDR3 plus reference TRBV5-5 and TRBJ2-1, the full variable domain is DAGVTQSPTHLIKTRGQQVTLRCSPISGHKSVSWYQQVLGQGPQFIFQYYEKEERGRGNFPDRFSARQFPNYSSELNVNALLLGDSALYLCASSLVRAGDLLGEQFFGPGTRLTVL.

The V gene is TRBV5-4, the J gene TRBJ2-5, with TRBD2 identical over 11 bases. V lost 4 bases to trimming and J lost 1 base; unmatched junction nucleotides: 12. Germline CDR1 is SGHNT and CDR2 is YYREEE (reference sequence). This CDR3 spans 18 amino acids. The CDR3 sequence: CASSQLNHLAGGQETQYF. DNA for the CDR3: TGTGCCAGCAGCCAATTGAACCACCTAGCGGGAGGCCAAGAGACCCAGTACTTC.

This clone was seen only a few times. V is TRBV4-2 and J is TRBJ2-5; tentative D call: TRBD1 (6 bases). Trimming left V 1 base short and J 2 bases short, with 14 bases between. This CDR3 is built from 16 residues. Germline V gene sequence: CDR1 LGHNA, CDR2 YNFKEQ. CDR3 DNA: TGTGCCAGCAGCCAAGGCACAGGGCCTGAACAAGAGACCCAGTACTTC. Protein: CASSQGTGPEQETQYF.